Following are 9 T cell receptor beta chains from one sample sequenced in a study of T cell responses to AZD1222 COVID-19 vaccine. Generated by immunoSEQ multiplex PCR, the TCRdb table keeps only in-frame clones and is missing some. The table has 100,000 to 120,000 clones, about 80% seen once; the top ten hold 4% to 6%. This specimen consisted of peripheral blood, obtained on day 0 of AZD1222 vaccination. Source of these receptors: an adult in good health.

The chain is built from TRBV7-9 and TRBJ1-2; D not certain. V lost 1 base, J lost 3 bases, and 3 bases lay in between. The germline gives CDR1 SEHNR, CDR2 FQNEAQ (reference sequence). This CDR3 spans 12 amino acids. The CDR3, as DNA: TGTGCCAGCAGCTTAGTGGACTATGGCTACACCTTC. Amino acids: CASSLVDYGYTF.

The chain employs TRBV7-2 and TRBJ2-3, with a tentative D call TRBD1 (5 bases). Between the trimmed V and J ends, which lost 5 bases and 2 bases, there was a span of 20 bases. Germline loops: CDR1 SGHTA, CDR2 FQGNSA. The CDR3 totals 17 residues. CDR3 amino acids: CASSLKLGIRDTDTQYF. CDR3 coding DNA: TGTGCCAGCAGCCTAAAATTAGGGATCAGGGACACAGATACGCAGTATTTT. Full variable domain (rest looked up from reference TRBV7-2 and TRBJ2-3): GAGVSQSPSNKVTEKGKDVELRCDPISGHTALYWYRQSLGQGLEFLIYFQGNSAPDKSGLPSDRFSAERTGGSVSTLTIQRTQQEDSAVYLCASSLKLGIRDTDTQYFGPGTRLTVL.

This sequence joins TRBV10-3 and TRBJ1-1, with D possibly matching TRBD1 (5 bases). The CDR3 is made up of 13 amino acids. Germline loops: CDR1 ENHRY, CDR2 SYGVKD. V dropped 2 bases and J dropped 7 bases, with 11 bases sitting between them. Here the CDR3 reads CAISEGAELEAFF. As DNA, the CDR3 is TGTGCCATCAGTGAGGGGGCGGAGCTTGAAGCTTTCTTT.

This chain uses TRBV4-3 with TRBJ1-5, with 7 bases lining up with TRBD1. From germline, CDR1 is LGHNA and CDR2 YSLEER. The CDR3 runs to 15 residues. The V and J ends lost 0 bases and 5 bases, in that order; junction bases with no gene match: 4. Written as DNA, the CDR3 is TGCGCCAGCAGCCAAGATCCCGACAGGGATCAGCCCCAGCATTTT. The encoded protein is CASSQDPDRDQPQHF.

The chain recombines TRBV30 with TRBJ1-6, with a tentative D call TRBD1 (5 bases). Trimming removed 6 bases from V and 7 bases from J, with 7 bases in between. In germline, CDR1 is GTSNPN, CDR2 SVGIG (reference sequence). CDR3 length: 11 amino acids. This CDR3 reads CACAGNSPLHF. CDR3 bases: TGTGCCTGTGCAGGGAATTCACCCCTCCACTTT.

The rearrangement uses TRBV18 and TRBJ2-7; D is undetermined. Per germline, CDR1 KGHSH and CDR2 LQKENI. The CDR3 has 12 amino acids. Trimming removed 2 bases at V and 6 bases at J, with 8 bases between. The CDR3 DNA is TGTGCCAGCTCACCATTAGGGATCGAGCAGTACTTC. Translated, it gives CASSPLGIEQYF.

The chain carries TRBV27 and TRBJ1-2; a possible D gene is TRBD1 (5 bases). Germline V gene sequence: CDR1 MNHEY, CDR2 SMNVEV (reference sequence). Trimming removed 5 bases from V and 7 bases from J, with 20 bases in between. There are 15 residues in the CDR3. Here the CDR3 DNA reads TGTGCCAGCAGTCCGCGCCTTGGGCAGGGTAGTGGCTACACCTTC. Its translation is CASSPRLGQGSGYTF.

The rearrangement links TRBV11-3 to TRBJ2-7; TRBD1 might be the D (6 bases). Germline V gives CDR1 SGHNT, CDR2 YENEEA. V lost 1 base and J 2 bases, leaving 6 bases between the germline ends. CDR3 length: 13 amino acids. CDR3 sequence reads: CASSLGTAYEQYF. DNA for the CDR3: TGTGCCAGCAGCTTAGGGACAGCCTACGAGCAGTACTTC.

This clone has only one observation. The chain employs TRBV6-5 and TRBJ1-1; D is undetermined. The CDR3 covers 15 residues. Trimming shortened V by 3 bases and J by 1 base, and 12 bases separated the two germline ends. The germline V gene encodes CDR1 MNHEY and CDR2 SVGAGI. CDR3 sequence (DNA): TGTGCCAGCAGTTATGGACTCGGCAGGAACACTGAAGCTTTCTTT. Translating gives CASSYGLGRNTEAFF.